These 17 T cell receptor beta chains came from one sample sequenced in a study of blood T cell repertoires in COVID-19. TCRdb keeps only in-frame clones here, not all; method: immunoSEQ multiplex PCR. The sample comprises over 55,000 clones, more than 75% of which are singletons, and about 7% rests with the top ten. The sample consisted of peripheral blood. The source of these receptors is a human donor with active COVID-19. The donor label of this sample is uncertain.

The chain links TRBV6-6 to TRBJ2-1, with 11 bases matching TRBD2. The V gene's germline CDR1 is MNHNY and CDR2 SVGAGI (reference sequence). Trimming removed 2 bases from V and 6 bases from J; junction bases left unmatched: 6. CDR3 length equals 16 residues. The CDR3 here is CASSYKLAGGRNEQFF. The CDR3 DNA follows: TGTGCCAGCAGTTACAAGCTAGCGGGAGGTCGCAATGAGCAGTTCTTC.

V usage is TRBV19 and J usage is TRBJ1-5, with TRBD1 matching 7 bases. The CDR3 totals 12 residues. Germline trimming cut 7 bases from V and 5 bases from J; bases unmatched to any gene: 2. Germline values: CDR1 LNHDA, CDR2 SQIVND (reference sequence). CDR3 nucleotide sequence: TGTGCCAGTACTCAGGGGGATCAGCCCCAGCATTTT. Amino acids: CASTQGDQPQHF.

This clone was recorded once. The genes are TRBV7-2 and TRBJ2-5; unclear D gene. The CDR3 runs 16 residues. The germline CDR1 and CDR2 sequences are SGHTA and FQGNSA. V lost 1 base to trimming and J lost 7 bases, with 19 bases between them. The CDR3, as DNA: TGTGCCAGCAGCTTAGTATCCCAGGTGGTAGTGGGGACCCAGTACTTC. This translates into CASSLVSQVVVGTQYF.

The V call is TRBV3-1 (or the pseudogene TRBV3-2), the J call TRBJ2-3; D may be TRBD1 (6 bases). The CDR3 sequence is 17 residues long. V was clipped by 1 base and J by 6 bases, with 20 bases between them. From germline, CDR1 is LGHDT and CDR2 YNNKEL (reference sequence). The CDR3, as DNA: TGTGCCAGCAGCCAAGGAGTCCAAGGGGGAAGAGGGGATACGCAGTATTTT. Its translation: CASSQGVQGGRGDTQYF.

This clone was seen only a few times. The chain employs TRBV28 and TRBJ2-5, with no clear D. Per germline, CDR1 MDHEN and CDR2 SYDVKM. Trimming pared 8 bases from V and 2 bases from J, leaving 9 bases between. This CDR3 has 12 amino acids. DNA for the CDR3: TGTGCCAGCGCGGTATCGCAAGAGACCCAGTACTTC. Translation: CASAVSQETQYF.

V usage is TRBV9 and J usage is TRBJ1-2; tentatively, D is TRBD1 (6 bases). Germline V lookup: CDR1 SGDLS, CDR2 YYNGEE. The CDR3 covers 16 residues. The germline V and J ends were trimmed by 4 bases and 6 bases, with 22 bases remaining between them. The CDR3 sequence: CASSPNSGARWNGYTF. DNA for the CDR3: TGTGCCAGCAGCCCGAATTCAGGGGCGCGCTGGAATGGCTACACCTTC.

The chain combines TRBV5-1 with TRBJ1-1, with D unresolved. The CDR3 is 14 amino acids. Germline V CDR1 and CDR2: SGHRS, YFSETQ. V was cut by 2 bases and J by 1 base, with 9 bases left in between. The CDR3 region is CASSLYGRNTEAFF. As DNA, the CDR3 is TGCGCCAGCAGCTTATACGGGAGGAACACTGAAGCTTTCTTT.

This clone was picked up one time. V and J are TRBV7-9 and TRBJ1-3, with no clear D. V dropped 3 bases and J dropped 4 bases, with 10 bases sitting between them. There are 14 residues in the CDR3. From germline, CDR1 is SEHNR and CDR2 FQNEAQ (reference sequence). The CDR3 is CASSLSGRGNTIYF. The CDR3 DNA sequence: TGTGCCAGCAGCTTGAGCGGGAGAGGAAACACCATATATTTT.

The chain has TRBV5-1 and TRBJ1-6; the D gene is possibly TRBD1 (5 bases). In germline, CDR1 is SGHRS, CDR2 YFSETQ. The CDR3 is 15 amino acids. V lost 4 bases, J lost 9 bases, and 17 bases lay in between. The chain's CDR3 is CASSDQGKSGSPLHF. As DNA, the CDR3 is TGCGCCAGCAGCGACCAGGGAAAGAGTGGTTCACCCCTCCACTTT.

The CDR3 region is CASSMGQGSSGAFF. The CDR3 nucleotides read TGTGCCAGTAGTATGGGACAGGGGAGTTCGGGCGCTTTCTTT. The genes are TRBV19 and TRBJ1-1, with 10 bases fitting TRBD1. Germline loops: CDR1 LNHDA, CDR2 SQIVND (reference sequence). The CDR3 consists of 14 residues. V shed 3 bases and J 11 bases; nucleotides not matched to a gene: 9.

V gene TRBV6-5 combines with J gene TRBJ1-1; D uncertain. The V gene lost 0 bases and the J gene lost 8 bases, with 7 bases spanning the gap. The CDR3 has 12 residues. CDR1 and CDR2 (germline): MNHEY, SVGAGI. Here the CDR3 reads CASSYSGLEAFF. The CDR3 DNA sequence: TGTGCCAGCAGTTACTCTGGACTCGAAGCTTTCTTT.

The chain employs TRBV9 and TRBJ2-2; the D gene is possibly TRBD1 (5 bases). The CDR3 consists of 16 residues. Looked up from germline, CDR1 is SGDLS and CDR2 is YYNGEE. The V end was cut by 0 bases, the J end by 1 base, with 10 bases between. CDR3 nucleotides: TGTGCCAGCAGCGTAGGGCAGGGAAAGAACACCGGGGAGCTGTTTTTT. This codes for CASSVGQGKNTGELFF.

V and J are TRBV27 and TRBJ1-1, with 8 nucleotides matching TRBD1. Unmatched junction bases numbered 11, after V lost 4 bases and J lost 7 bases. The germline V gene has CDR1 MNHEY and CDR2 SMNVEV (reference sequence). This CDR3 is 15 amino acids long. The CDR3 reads CASSSLDRAVGEAFF. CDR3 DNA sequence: TGTGCCAGCAGTTCCCTGGACAGGGCTGTCGGTGAAGCTTTCTTT.

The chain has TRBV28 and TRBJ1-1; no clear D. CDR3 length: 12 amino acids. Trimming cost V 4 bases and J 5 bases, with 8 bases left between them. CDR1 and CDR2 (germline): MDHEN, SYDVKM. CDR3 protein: CASSSARTEAFF. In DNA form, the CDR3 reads TGTGCCAGCAGTTCGGCCAGGACTGAAGCTTTCTTT.

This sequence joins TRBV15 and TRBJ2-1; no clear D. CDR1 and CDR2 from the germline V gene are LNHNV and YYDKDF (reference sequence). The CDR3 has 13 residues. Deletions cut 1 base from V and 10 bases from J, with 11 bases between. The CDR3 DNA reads TGTGCCACCAGCAGAGTTATGGTGGAGGAGCAGTTCTTC. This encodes CATSRVMVEEQFF.

CDR3 nucleotide sequence: TGCAGCGTTGAAGAAGCAGGGTGGGGATTTGGGGAAAAACTGTTTTTT. It specifies CSVEEAGWGFGEKLFF. V and J are TRBV29-1 and TRBJ1-4; D might be TRBD1 (5 bases). Germline CDR1 SQVTM, CDR2 ANQGSEA. This CDR3 spans 16 amino acids. Trimming cost V 0 bases and J 8 bases, with 19 bases left between them.

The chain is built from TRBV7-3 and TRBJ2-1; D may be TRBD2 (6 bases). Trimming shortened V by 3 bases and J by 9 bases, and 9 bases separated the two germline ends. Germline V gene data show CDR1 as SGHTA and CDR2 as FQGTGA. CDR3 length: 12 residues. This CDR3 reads CASSLDGGEQFF. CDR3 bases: TGTGCCAGCAGCTTGGACGGGGGTGAGCAGTTCTTC.